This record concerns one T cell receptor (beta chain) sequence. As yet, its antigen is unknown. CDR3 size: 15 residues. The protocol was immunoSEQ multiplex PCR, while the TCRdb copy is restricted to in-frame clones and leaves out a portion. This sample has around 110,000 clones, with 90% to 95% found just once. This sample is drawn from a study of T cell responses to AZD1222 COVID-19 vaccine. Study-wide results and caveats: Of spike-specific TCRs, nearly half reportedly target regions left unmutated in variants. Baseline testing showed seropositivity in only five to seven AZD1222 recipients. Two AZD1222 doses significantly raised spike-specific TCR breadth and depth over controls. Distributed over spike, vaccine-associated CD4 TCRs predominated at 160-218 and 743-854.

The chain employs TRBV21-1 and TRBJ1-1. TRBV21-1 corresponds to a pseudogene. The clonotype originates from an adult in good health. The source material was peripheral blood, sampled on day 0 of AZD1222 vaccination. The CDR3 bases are TGTGCCAGCAGCAAAACCCGAGGGCAGGGCACTGAAGCTTTCTTT. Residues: CASSKTRGQGTEAFF.